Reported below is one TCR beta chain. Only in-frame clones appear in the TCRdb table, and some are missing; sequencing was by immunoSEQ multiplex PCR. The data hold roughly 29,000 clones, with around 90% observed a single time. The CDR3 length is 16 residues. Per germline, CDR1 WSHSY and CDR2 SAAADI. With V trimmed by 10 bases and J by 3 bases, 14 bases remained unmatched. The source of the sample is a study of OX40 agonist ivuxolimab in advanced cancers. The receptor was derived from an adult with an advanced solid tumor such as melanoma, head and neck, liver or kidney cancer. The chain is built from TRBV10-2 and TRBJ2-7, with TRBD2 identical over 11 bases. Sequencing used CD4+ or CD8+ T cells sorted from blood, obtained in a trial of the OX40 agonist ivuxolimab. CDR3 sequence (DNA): TGCGCCACCACGACTAGCGGGGTAATGGTCGGCTACGAGCAGTACTTC. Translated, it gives CATTTSGVMVGYEQYF.